This TCR beta chain was identified in a study of CD8 T cells in cerebrospinal fluid in Alzheimer's disease. Study details: Clonal expansion of CSF T cells was measured with plate-based and droplet-based single-cell sequencing.

Frequency places this clonotype as medium-sized. CSF cells were profiled by 10X single-cell V(D)J and 5' expression. Each CDR3 protein gets one entry in TCRdb, which reprocessed the 10x single-cell sequencing reads and gives no DNA. The sample includes more than 1,000 distinct CDR3 sequences. Germline V gene lookup returns CDR1 MDHEN and CDR2 SYDVKM. The CDR3 is made up of 13 amino acids. The clonotype was recovered from a human donor with mild cognitive impairment. Sequencing was done on a sample of cerebrospinal fluid. The chain is built from TRBV28 and TRBJ2-2; TCRdb indicates TRBD1, and absent DNA this call remains unverified. This chain's CDR3 is CASKGRDAGELFF.